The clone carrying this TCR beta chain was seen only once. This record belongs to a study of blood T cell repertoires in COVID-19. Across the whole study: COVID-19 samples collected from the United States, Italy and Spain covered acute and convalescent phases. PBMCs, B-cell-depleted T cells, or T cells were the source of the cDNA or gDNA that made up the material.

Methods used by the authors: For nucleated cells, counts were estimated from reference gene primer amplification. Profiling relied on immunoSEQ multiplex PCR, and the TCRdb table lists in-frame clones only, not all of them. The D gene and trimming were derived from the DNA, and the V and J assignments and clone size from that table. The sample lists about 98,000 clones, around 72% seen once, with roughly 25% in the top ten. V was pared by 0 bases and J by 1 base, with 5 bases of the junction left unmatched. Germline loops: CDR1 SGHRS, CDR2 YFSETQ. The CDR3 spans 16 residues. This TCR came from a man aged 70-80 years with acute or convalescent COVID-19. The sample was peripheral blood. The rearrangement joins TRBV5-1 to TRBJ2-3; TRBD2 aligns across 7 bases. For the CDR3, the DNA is TGCGCCAGCAGCTTGGGTTCGGGAGGAGGCACAGATACGCAGTATTTT. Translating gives CASSLGSGGGTDTQYF.